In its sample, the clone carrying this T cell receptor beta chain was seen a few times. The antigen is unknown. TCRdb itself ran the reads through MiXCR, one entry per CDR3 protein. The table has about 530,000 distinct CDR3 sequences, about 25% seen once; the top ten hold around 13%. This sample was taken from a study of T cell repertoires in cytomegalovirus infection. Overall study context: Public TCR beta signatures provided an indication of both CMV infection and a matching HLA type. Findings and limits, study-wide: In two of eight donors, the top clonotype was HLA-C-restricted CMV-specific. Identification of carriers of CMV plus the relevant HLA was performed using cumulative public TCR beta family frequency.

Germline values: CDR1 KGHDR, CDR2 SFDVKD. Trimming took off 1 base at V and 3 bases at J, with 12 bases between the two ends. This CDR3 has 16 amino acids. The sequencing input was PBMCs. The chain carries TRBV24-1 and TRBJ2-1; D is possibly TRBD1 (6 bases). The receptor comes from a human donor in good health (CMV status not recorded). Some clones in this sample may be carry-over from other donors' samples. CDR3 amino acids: CATSDLAQGNYNEQFF. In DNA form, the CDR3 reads TGTGCCACCAGTGATTTAGCACAGGGTAACTACAATGAGCAGTTCTTC.